The table lists the clone carrying this T cell receptor beta chain with a few counts. Its specificity is unknown. TCRdb itself ran the 5' RACE reads through MiXCR, one entry per CDR3 protein. The sample has 300,000 to 400,000 distinct CDR3 sequences, 20% to 25% seen once. The data stem from a study of CD8 T cells in ankylosing spondylitis. Points from the study as a whole: What appeared characteristic of ankylosing spondylitis blood was a TCR beta motif of several highly homologous variants.

The CDR3 runs to 18 residues. The ends lost 3 bases at V and 0 bases at J; junction bases unmatched: 4. The chain employs TRBV12-3 or TRBV12-4 and TRBJ2-1; TRBD2 agrees at 14 bases. The sequence was collected from a male donor with ankylosing spondylitis. Material for sequencing was blood, either unsorted or a sorted T cell fraction (not recorded which). CDR3 nucleotides: TGTGCCAGCAGTTTCCGACTAGCGGGAGGGGGCTCCTACAATGAGCAGTTCTTC. Its protein is CASSFRLAGGGSYNEQFF.